This T cell receptor (beta chain) was documented in a study of Tregs in tolerant kidney transplant recipients. Study overall: Sorting of CD4+CD25+CD127- cells followed approximately three-day belatacept mixed lymphocyte reactions, sometimes with roughly 5-day graft donor restimulation. Antibodies separated recipient from donor cells.

As to this clone: Antigen: not known.

Germline loops: CDR1 SGHAT, CDR2 FQNNGV. Losses at the gene ends were 3 bases for V and 5 bases for J; bases not matched to a gene: 4. The CDR3 is 14 amino acids. Assay used: immunoSEQ multiplex PCR; TCRdb lists only in-frame clones, some missing. The table shows about 44,000 clones, with 95% to 96% occurring only once. Study-level points and caveats: Biological reproducibility was not directly addressed, but technical replication error appeared minimal.

Sample: Tregs from blood cultured with allogeneic cells. The sequence derives from a human donor in good health. The V call is TRBV11-2, the J call TRBJ2-7; 10 bases fit TRBD1. The CDR3 region has the DNA TGTGCCAGCAGCTTCCCGGGACAGGGGAACGAGCAGTACTTC. Its protein is CASSFPGQGNEQYF.